This T cell receptor (beta chain) was retrieved from a study of shared clonotypes between healthy human individuals (dated by TCRdb to 2018 to 2021). Broadly, across the study: Three men and two women, aged 18 to 49 years, made up the cohort. Between about 0.94 and 8.9 billion PBMCs per donor were obtained by leukapheresis. Libraries were prepared and TCR repertoires were sequenced by different laboratories using diverse techniques, in order to increase sequencing depth and limit assay-specific biases. To estimate repertoire size and how much clonotype sharing occurs between individuals, the study deeply sequenced the blood TCR repertoires of a handful of healthy adults. For each donor, CD4 naive and CD4 memory were each given three plates, CD8 naive was given two plates, and CD8 memory was given one plate. Overall study results and their limits: Larger estimated clonotype richness was generally found for naive subsets than for memory subsets. When four donors were compared, the shared fraction of clonotypes was about 5.4% for naive CD4, around 3.5% for naive CD8, about 2.5% for memory CD4, and around 0.37% for memory CD8. The small number of donors limited the genetic and exposure-history diversity represented. Rarefaction of sorted-subset datasets indicated incomplete sequencing despite the large sequencing depth. Higher generation probabilities were observed for clonotypes shared by all four sorted-subset donors than for non-shared clonotypes. Pairwise subsampling led to the expectation that sequencing depth would affect the degree of clonotype sharing among donors. Only blood was sampled, and tissue TCR repertoires likely differ from those in blood.

From the cysteine up to the phenylalanine, the CDR3 has a length of 13 residues. Solely the CDR3 DNA is kept, with 39 bases framed from the first base. Per the germline V gene (reference sequence), MNHEY is the CDR1 and SMNVEV is the CDR2. Between the V and J ends, shortened by 5 bases and 0 bases respectively, the junction contains 8 bases. For this clone: It has no known antigen specificity. Per-base qualities were not stored, and no clone one base away is much larger.

Using the deep immunoSEQ assay, TCR CDR3 regions were amplified from genomic DNA by multiplex PCR. For each cell subset, the extracted genomic DNA was distributed evenly across all wells of several immunoSEQ 96-well plates, and each plate served as one replicate. For sorted subsets, around 200 ng genomic DNA, equal to about 30,000 T cell genomes, was loaded into each replicate PCR. Purified libraries were quantified with a Qubit 3.0 fluorometer, sized on a Bioanalyzer 2100, and re-quantified with the KAPA Library Quantification kit. Every immunoSEQ 96-well plate was sequenced on a dedicated single-read 150-cycle Illumina NextSeq 550 flow cell. Turning to the authors' computational methods: The immunoSEQ output contained only junctional sequences without quality scores, so filtering could not match that applied to full-length reads. To assign V/J genes and CDR3, sequences were annotated using PyIR, a Python wrapper for IgBLAST v1.9, with IMGT germline references. Reads were filtered out if the reads had weak V/J assignments (E-value above 1e-6), no CDR3, stop codons, out-of-frame junctions, or ambiguous translated residues. V3J clonotypes were defined as sequences sharing an identical inferred V gene, J gene, and CDR3 amino acid sequence. The percentage overlap between two repertoires was calculated by dividing the number of shared unique clonotypes by the size of the smaller repertoire. Three approaches were used to assess repertoire richness: RTK rarefaction, the Chao1 estimator, and Recon v2.1 estimates of unobserved clonotypes. For all TCRbeta clonotypes obtained by the gDNA method from four donors, generation probabilities were computed with OLGA. TCRdb took this table from immuneACCESS and kept in-frame rearrangements with V and J called. Such tables lack part of the clones; where checked against another copy, unresolved V genes explain under half of the gap, and the rest is unexplained. D and trimming come from the DNA, and the V and J calls and clone size come from that table. The sample table contains over 800,000 clones; only one count was recorded for about 92% of them. 24% of the sample comes from the top ten.

CD8 naive samples were obtained by positive selection for CCR7 among CD45RO-negative cells, yielding a CD45RA+CCR7+ population from which TemRA cells were excluded. Healthy HIV-negative adults with no recently reported acute infections or vaccinations were included as donors. Every donor was a Caucasian adult living in Nashville, Tennessee, USA. Blood was obtained by leukapheresis, after which PBMCs were separated by Ficoll-Histopaque density gradient centrifugation and cryopreserved in liquid nitrogen vapor phase. Purity and quantity of every magnetically sorted T cell population were checked by analytical flow cytometry. Genomic DNA was isolated from every sorted fraction and measured by UV absorbance on a Nanodrop 2000c.

Material: naive CD8+ T cells sorted from blood. The meaning of the sample's cell subset or site label: CD45RA+CCR7+. This receptor was identified in a young man in good health. The sequence links TRBV27 to TRBJ2-7; no confident D gene assignment can be made. The CDR3 region has the sequence CASSTRSSYEQYF. The nucleotides read TGTGCCAGCAGTACCCGGAGCTCCTACGAGCAGTACTTC.